This T cell receptor (beta chain) was sequenced in a study of vaccination effects on CD4 cells after COVID-19. Expansion of antigen-specific CD4+ T cells with viral peptide pools was carried out by the ViraFEST assay before sequencing. The culture ran for roughly ten days before CD4+ T cells were isolated. Either the BNT162b2 or mRNA-1273 vaccine was given to participants in two doses. Nobody among the vaccine recipients had prior SARS-CoV-2 infection (nucleocapsid antibodies were negative). Study outcomes and limitations: After vaccination, at late timepoints, clones induced by infection and by vaccine contracted markedly.

About this clone: Its antigen remains unknown.

Here immunoSEQ multiplex PCR was the method, and the copy in TCRdb shows in-frame clones only, minus some. The sample carries about 32,000 clones, 72% recorded once. The ends lost 2 bases at V and 5 bases at J; junction bases unmatched: 9. Germline CDR1 reads MNHNS; CDR2 reads SASEGT. The CDR3 consists of 16 residues. The starting material was CD4+ T cells from PBMCs cultured with HCoV-229E spike peptides, obtained after COVID-19 vaccination. This clonotype was obtained from a human donor who received a COVID-19 vaccine. The V call is TRBV6-1, the J call TRBJ2-1; 7 nucleotides agree with TRBD2. The CDR3 region is CASSERLGLGDNEQFF. CDR3 nucleotides: TGTGCCAGCAGTGAACGGTTAGGACTAGGGGACAATGAGCAGTTCTTC.